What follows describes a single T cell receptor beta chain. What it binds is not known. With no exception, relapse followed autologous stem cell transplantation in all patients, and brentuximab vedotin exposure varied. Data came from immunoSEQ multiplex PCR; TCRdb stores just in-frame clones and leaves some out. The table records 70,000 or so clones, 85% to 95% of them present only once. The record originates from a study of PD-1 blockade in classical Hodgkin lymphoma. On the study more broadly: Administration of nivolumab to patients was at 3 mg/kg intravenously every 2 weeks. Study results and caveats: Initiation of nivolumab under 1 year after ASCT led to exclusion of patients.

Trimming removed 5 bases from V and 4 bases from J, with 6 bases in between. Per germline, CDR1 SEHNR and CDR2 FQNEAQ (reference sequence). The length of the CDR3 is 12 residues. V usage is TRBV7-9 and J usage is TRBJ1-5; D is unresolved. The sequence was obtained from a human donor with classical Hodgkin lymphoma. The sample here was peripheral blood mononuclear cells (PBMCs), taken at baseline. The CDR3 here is CASSLSNQPQHF. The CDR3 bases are TGTGCCAGCAGCCTATCGAATCAGCCCCAGCATTTT.